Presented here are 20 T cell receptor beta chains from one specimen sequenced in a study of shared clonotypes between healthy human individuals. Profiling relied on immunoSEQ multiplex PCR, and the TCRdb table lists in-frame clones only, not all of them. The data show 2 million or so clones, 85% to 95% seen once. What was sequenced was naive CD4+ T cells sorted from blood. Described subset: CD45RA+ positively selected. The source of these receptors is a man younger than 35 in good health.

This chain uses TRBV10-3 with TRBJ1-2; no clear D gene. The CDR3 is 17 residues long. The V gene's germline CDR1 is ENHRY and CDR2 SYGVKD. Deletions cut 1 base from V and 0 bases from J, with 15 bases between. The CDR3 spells CAISELVRNTANYGYTF. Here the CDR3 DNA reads TGTGCCATCAGTGAGTTAGTAAGGAACACCGCTAACTATGGCTACACCTTC.

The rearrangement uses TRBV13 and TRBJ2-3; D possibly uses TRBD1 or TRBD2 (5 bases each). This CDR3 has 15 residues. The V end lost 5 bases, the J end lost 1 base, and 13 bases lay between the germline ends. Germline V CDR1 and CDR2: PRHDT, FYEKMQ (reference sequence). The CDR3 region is CASSLGEGGTDTQYF. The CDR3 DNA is TGTGCCAGCAGCCTCGGGGAAGGGGGCACAGATACGCAGTATTTT.

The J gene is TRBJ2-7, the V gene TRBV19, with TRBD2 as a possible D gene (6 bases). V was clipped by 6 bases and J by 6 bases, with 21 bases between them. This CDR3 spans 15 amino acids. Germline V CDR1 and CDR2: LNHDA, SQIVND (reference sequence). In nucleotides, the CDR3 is TGTGCCAGTAGGCCCGGGGACTGGAGGGCCTCCGAGCAGTACTTC. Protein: CASRPGDWRASEQYF.

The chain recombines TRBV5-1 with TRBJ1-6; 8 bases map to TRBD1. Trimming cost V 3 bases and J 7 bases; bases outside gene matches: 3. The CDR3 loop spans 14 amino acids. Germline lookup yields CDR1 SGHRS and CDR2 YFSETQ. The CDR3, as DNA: TGCGCCAGCAGCTACAGGGGGTTCAATTCACCCCTCCACTTT. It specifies CASSYRGFNSPLHF.

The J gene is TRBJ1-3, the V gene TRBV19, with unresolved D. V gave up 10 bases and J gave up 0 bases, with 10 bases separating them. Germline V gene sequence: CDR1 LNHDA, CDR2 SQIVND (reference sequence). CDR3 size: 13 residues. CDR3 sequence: CATRPSSGNTIYF. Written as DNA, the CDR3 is TGTGCCACCCGCCCAAGCTCTGGAAACACCATATATTTT.

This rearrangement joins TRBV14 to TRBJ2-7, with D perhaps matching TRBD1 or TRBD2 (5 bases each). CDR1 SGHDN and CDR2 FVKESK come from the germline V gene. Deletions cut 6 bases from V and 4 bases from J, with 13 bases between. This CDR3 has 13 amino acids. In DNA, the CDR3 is TGTGCCAGCAGGAAGACCGGGGCGTACGAGCAGTACTTC. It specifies CASRKTGAYEQYF.

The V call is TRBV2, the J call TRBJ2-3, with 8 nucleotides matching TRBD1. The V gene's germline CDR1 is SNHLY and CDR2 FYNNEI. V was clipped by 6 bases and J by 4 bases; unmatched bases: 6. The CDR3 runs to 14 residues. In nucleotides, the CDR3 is TGTGCCAGCAGGTCGGACAGGGTTCCAGATACGCAGTATTTT. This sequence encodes CASRSDRVPDTQYF.

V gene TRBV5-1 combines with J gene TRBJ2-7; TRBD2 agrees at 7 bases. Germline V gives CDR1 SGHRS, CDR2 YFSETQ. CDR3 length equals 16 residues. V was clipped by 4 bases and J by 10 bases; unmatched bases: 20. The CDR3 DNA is TGCGCCAGCAGCCGCCGGGGGGACCCTGGACCTAGGGGTCAGTACTTC. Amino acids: CASSRRGDPGPRGQYF.

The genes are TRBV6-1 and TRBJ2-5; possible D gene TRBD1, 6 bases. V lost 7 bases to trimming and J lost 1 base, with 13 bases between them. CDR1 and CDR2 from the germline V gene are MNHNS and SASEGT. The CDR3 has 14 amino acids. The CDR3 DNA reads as TGTGCCAGCACCCAATGGGACATCCAAGAGACCCAGTACTTC. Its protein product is CASTQWDIQETQYF.

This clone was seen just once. In DNA, the CDR3 is TGTGCCTGGAGTGCCCTGGGGACTAGCTTATCCCAAGAGACCCAGTACTTC. Translated, it gives CAWSALGTSLSQETQYF. The chain recombines TRBV30 with TRBJ2-5, with 9 nucleotides matching TRBD2. The CDR3 contains 17 residues. V lost 1 base, J lost 1 base, and 10 bases stayed unmatched. CDR1 and CDR2 (germline): GTSNPN, SVGIG (reference sequence).

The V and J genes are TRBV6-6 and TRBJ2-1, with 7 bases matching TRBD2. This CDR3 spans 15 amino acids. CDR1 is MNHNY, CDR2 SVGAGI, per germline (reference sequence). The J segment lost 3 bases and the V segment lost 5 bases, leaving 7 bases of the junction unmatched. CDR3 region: CASSRLAGYYNEQFF. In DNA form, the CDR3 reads TGTGCCAGCAGTAGACTAGCTGGCTACTACAATGAGCAGTTCTTC.

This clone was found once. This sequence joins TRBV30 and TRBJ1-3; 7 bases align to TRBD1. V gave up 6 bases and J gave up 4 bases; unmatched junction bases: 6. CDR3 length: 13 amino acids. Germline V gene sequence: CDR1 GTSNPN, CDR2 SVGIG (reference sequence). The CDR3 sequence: CACPGQLGNTIYF. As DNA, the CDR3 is TGTGCCTGCCCGGGACAGTTAGGAAACACCATATATTTT. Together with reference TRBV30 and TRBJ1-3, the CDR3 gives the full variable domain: SQTIHQWPATLVQPVGSPLSLECTVEGTSNPNLYWYRQAAGRGLQLLFYSVGIGQISSEVPQNLSASRPQDRQFILSSKKLLLSDSGFYLCACPGQLGNTIYFGEGSWLTVV.

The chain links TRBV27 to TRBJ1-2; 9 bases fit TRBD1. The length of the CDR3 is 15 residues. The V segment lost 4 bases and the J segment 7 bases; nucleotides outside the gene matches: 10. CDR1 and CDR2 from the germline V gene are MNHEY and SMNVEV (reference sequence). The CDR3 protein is CASSSTPDRGGGYTF. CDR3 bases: TGTGCCAGCAGTTCAACCCCGGACAGGGGTGGTGGCTACACCTTC.

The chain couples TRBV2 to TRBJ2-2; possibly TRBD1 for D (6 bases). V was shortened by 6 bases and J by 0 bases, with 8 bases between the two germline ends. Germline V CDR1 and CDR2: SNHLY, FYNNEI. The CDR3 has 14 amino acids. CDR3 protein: CASSGQPNTGELFF. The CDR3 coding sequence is TGTGCCAGCAGCGGACAGCCGAACACCGGGGAGCTGTTTTTT.

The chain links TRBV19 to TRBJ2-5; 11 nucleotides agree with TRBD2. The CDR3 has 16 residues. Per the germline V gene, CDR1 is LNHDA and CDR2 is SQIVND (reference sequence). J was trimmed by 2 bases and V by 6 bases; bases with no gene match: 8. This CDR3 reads CASSTSGTSGQETQYF. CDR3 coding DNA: TGTGCCAGTAGCACGTCCGGGACTAGCGGTCAAGAGACCCAGTACTTC.

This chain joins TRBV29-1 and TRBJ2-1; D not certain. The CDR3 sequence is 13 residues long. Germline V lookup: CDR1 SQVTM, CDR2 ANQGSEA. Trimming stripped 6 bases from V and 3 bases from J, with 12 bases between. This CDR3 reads CSVSPRLYNEQFF. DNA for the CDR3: TGCAGCGTCTCCCCGCGGCTCTACAATGAGCAGTTCTTC.

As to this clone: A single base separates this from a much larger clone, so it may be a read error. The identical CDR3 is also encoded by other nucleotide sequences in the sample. CDR3 coding DNA: TGTGCCAGCAGCCAGGAAGGGATTGAGCAGTTCTTC. Translation gives CASSQEGIEQFF. This rearrangement joins TRBV4-2 to TRBJ2-1; D uncertain. The CDR3 is made up of 12 amino acids. The germline V and J ends were trimmed by 3 bases and 9 bases, with 9 bases remaining between them. Germline assignment: CDR1 LGHNA and CDR2 YNFKEQ.

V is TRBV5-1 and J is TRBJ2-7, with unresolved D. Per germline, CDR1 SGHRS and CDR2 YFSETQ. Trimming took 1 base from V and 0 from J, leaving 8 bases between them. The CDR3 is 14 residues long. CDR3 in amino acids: CASSLYATSYEQYF. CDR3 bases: TGCGCCAGCAGCTTGTATGCAACCTCCTACGAGCAGTACTTC.

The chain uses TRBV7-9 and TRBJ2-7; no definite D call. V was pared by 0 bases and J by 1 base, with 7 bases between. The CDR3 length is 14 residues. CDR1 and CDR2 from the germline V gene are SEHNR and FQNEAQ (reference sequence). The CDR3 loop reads CASSLAQFSYEQYF. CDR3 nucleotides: TGTGCCAGCAGCTTAGCCCAGTTTTCCTACGAGCAGTACTTC.

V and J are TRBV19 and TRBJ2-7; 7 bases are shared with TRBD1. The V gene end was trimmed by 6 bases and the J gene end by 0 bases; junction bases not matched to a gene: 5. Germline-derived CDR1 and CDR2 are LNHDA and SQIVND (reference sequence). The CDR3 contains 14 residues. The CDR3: CASSRGGASYEQYF. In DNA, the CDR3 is TGTGCCAGTAGCCGAGGGGGCGCCTCCTACGAGCAGTACTTC. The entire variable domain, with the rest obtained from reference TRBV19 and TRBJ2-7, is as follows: DGGITQSPKYLFRKEGQNVTLSCEQNLNHDAMYWYRQDPGQGLRLIYYSQIVNDFQKGDIAEGYSVSREKKESFPLTVTSAQKNPTAFYLCASSRGGASYEQYFGPGTRLTVT.